The present entry profiles one T cell receptor beta chain with its context. Expressed TCRB transcripts were sequenced because the isolated RNA had all been reverse transcribed beforehand. Sequenced by immunoSEQ multiplex PCR; TCRdb stores in-frame clones only, minus some. This table has some 230,000 clones, 9.6% appearing once. The entry originates in a study of beta chain features in type 1 diabetes. The CDR3 has 13 residues. V shed 8 bases and J 4 bases; nucleotides not matched to a gene: 8. Germline CDR1 is MNHEY and CDR2 is SVGAGI. Sequencing used naive CD4+ T cells from blood. The receptor comes from a woman under 30 in good health. The rearrangement uses TRBV6-5 and TRBJ2-7; TRBD2 matches 7 bases. The CDR3 here is CASGTRGGYEQYF. For the CDR3, the DNA is TGTGCCAGCGGAACGCGCGGGGGTTACGAGCAGTACTTC.